Sequencing of this TCR beta chain was carried out in a study of radiotherapy plus CTLA-4 blockade in lung cancer. Study details: Disease control reached 31%, with objective responses in approximately 17%.

Study results and caveats: Radiotherapy plus ipilimumab was followed by expansion in blood of tumor-derived TCR clones. With interferon-beta, early dynamics of blood T cell clones were reported to best predict response.

This clone is a singleton in its sample. Its matching antigen is unknown. Treatment of patients with chemo-refractory metastatic non-small-cell lung cancer consisted of focal radiation plus CTLA-4 blockade with ipilimumab. The CDR3 extends over 15 amino acids. Germline lookup yields CDR1 MNHNS and CDR2 SASEGT. V was cut by 4 bases and J by 0 bases, with 13 bases left in between. Some clones are missing from TCRdb's copy, which holds only in-frame ones; the method was immunoSEQ multiplex PCR. Of around 80,000 clones listed, 78% are singletons. The specimen comprised peripheral blood, sampled from a patient treated with radiotherapy plus ipilimumab. The genes are TRBV6-1 and TRBJ2-7, with a possible D match to TRBD1 (9 bases). This clonotype was obtained from a human donor with non-small cell lung cancer whose response to radiotherapy plus ipilimumab could not be evaluated. Some clones in this sample may be carry-over from other donors' samples. In DNA, the CDR3 is TGTGCCAGCAGTGTAGCGGGACAGGGCTCCTACGAGCAGTACTTC. Amino acid sequence: CASSVAGQGSYEQYF.